Sequencing of this TCR beta chain was carried out in a study of T cell responses to AZD1222 COVID-19 vaccine. Findings of the study overall: White British ancestry dominated among donors, who included more females, and clonal diversity was possibly underestimated. Regions 160-218 and 743-854 dominated among vaccine-associated CD4 TCRs spanning spike. Repertoires were sampled only after the peak T cell response.

On this clone: Antigen: not known.

TCRdb keeps only in-frame clones here, not all; method: immunoSEQ multiplex PCR. Of 130,000 or so clones in the sample, around nine tenths were seen once. Trimming left V 1 base short and J 2 bases short, with 7 bases between. The CDR3 runs 14 residues. The germline V gene encodes CDR1 LGHDT and CDR2 YNNKEL (reference sequence). The input for sequencing was peripheral blood, taken 28 days after the second AZD1222 dose. The chain recombines TRBV3-1 (or the pseudogene TRBV3-2) with TRBJ2-3, with D possibly being TRBD2 (5 bases). The receptor was isolated from an adult who received the AZD1222 COVID-19 vaccine. The CDR3 DNA reads as TGTGCCAGCAGCCAAGCCGGGATCACAGATACGCAGTATTTT. Encoded protein: CASSQAGITDTQYF.